The 9 T cell receptor beta chains in this list originate from one sample, sequenced in a study of cytomegalovirus exposure and HLA in healthy donors. Some clones are missing from TCRdb's copy, which holds only in-frame ones; the method was immunoSEQ multiplex PCR. The table records 65,000 to 100,000 clones, over 85% of them present only once. The specimen sequenced was PBMCs. These receptors were taken from a woman in her twenties or thirties in good health and CMV-seronegative.

The V gene is TRBV5-1, the J gene TRBJ2-3; TRBD1 matches 8 bases. The V and J ends lost 0 bases and 2 bases, in that order; junction bases with no gene match: 5. The CDR3 loop spans 16 amino acids. Germline assignment: CDR1 SGHRS and CDR2 YFSETQ. CDR3 region: CASSLGGTGFTDTQYF. CDR3 DNA: TGCGCCAGCAGCTTGGGAGGGACAGGTTTCACAGATACGCAGTATTTT.

CDR3 amino acids: CSGRMGTGGLNEQFF. CDR3 nucleotides: TGCAGCGGTAGAATGGGGACAGGGGGCCTCAATGAGCAGTTCTTC. The rearrangement links TRBV29-1 to TRBJ2-1; 12 nucleotides agree with TRBD1. Trimming removed 7 bases from V and 6 bases from J; junction bases left unmatched: 10. This CDR3 comprises 15 residues. CDR1 and CDR2 from the germline V gene are SQVTM and ANQGSEA.

This sequence joins TRBV6-1 and TRBJ2-7; TRBD2 matches 9 bases. V lost 7 bases to trimming and J lost 3 bases; unmatched junction nucleotides: 7. Germline V gene data show CDR1 as MNHNS and CDR2 as SASEGT. CDR3 length: 14 residues. The CDR3, as DNA: TGTGCCAGCACGCCGGGACTAGCTGGCTACGAGCAGTACTTC. This sequence encodes CASTPGLAGYEQYF.

This chain connects TRBV5-1 to TRBJ1-3, with unresolved D. Germline CDR1 is SGHRS and CDR2 is YFSETQ. The CDR3 has 16 amino acids. Trimming stripped 3 bases from V and 0 bases from J, with 13 bases between. CDR3 protein: CASSSLGRASGNTIYF. In DNA form, the CDR3 reads TGCGCCAGCAGCTCCCTGGGGAGAGCCTCTGGAAACACCATATATTTT. Filled out from reference TRBV5-1 and TRBJ1-3, the complete variable domain reads KAGVTQTPRYLIKTRGQQVTLSCSPISGHRSVSWYQQTPGQGLQFLFEYFSETQRNKGNFPGRFSGRQFSNSRSEMNVSTLELGDSALYLCASSSLGRASGNTIYFGEGSWLTVV.

V and J are TRBV11-2 and TRBJ2-5; 9 nucleotides agree with TRBD2. Germline lookup yields CDR1 SGHAT and CDR2 FQNNGV. This CDR3 contains 16 residues. V was clipped by 2 bases and J by 5 bases; unmatched bases: 9. The CDR3 region is CASSLLRRGGRETQYF. The CDR3 DNA sequence: TGTGCCAGCAGCTTATTGCGGCGGGGGGGCCGTGAGACCCAGTACTTC.

The rearrangement uses TRBV4-3 and TRBJ1-6; 8 positions match TRBD1. Germline V gene lookup returns CDR1 LGHNA and CDR2 YSLEER. CDR3 length equals 15 residues. V was clipped by 4 bases and J by 7 bases; unmatched bases: 6. The CDR3 bases are TGCGCCAGCAGCCCCGGACAGGGCGCAAATTCACCCCTCCACTTT. Translated: CASSPGQGANSPLHF.

The chain is built from TRBV4-3 and TRBJ1-2; no firm D call. Trimming cost V 0 bases and J 6 bases, with 14 bases left between them. CDR1 LGHNA and CDR2 YSLEER come from the germline V gene. There are 15 residues in the CDR3. DNA of the CDR3: TGCGCCAGCAGCCAAGACGCCACCGCCAACAATGGCTACACCTTC. Protein: CASSQDATANNGYTF.

The chain joins TRBV5-4 to TRBJ2-1, with D possibly TRBD2 on 5 matching bases. The CDR3 runs to 16 residues. Germline V lookup: CDR1 SGHNT, CDR2 YYREEE (reference sequence). V lost 2 bases and J lost 5, with 17 bases in between. The DNA of the CDR3 is TGTGCCAGCAGCTTAGCCGGCAGGAGCGGAGACAATGAGCAGTTCTTC. Its translation: CASSLAGRSGDNEQFF.

This chain uses TRBV27 with TRBJ2-1; D unclear. Germline V gene lookup returns CDR1 MNHEY and CDR2 SMNVEV (reference sequence). Trimming pared 5 bases from V and 10 bases from J, leaving 12 bases between. The CDR3 loop spans 12 amino acids. The chain's CDR3 is CASSTRPGEQFF. CDR3 nucleotides: TGTGCCAGCAGTACCCGCCCCGGGGAGCAGTTCTTC.